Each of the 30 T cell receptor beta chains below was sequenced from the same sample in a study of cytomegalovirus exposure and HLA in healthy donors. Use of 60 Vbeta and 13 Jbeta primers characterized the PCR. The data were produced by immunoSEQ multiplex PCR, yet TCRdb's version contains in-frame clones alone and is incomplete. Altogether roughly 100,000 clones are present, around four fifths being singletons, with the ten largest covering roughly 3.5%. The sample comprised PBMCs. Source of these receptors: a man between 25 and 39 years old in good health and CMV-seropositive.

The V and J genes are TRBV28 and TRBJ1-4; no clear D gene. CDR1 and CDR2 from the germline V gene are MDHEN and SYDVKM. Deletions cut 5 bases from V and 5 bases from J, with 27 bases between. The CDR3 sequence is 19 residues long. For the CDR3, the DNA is TGTGCCAGCAGTCCACCAGTCCAACCCTATCCGAGGTGGAATGAAAAACTGTTTTTT. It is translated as CASSPPVQPYPRWNEKLFF.

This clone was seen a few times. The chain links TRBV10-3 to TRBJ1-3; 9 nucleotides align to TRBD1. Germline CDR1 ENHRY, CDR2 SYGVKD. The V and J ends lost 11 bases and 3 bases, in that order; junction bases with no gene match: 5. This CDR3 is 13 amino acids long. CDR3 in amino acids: CAARDRVGNTIYF. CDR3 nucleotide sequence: TGTGCCGCCCGGGACAGGGTTGGAAACACCATATATTTT.

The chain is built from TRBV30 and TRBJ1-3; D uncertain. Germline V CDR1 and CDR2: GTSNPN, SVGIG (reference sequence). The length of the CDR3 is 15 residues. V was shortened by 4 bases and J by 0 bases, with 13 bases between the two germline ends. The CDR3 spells CAWKNPGNSGNTIYF. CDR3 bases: TGTGCCTGGAAAAACCCGGGGAACTCTGGAAACACCATATATTTT.

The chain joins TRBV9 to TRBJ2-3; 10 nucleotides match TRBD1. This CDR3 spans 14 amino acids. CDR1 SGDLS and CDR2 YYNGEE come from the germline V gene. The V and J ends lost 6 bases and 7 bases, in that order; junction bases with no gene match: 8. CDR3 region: CASNPGTGVHTQYF. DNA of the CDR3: TGTGCCAGCAACCCCGGGACAGGGGTCCATACGCAGTATTTT.

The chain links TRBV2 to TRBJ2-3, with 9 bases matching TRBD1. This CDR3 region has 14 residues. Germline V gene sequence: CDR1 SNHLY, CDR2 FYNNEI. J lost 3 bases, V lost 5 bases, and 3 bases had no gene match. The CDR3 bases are TGTGCCAGCAGTCCGGACAGGGGTACAGATACGCAGTATTTT. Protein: CASSPDRGTDTQYF.

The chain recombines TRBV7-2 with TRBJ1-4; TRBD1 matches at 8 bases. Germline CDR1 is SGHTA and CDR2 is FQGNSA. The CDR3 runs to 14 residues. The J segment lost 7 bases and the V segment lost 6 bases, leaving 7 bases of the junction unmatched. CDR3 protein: CASRPGGAGEKLFF. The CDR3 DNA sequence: TGTGCCAGCAGACCAGGGGGCGCGGGTGAAAAACTGTTTTTT.

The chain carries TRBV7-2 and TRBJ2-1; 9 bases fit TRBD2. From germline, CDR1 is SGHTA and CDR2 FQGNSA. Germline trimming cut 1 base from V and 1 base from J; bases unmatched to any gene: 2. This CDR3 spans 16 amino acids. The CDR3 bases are TGTGCCAGCAGCTTAGGAGCGGGAGGATCCTACAATGAGCAGTTCTTC. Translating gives CASSLGAGGSYNEQFF.

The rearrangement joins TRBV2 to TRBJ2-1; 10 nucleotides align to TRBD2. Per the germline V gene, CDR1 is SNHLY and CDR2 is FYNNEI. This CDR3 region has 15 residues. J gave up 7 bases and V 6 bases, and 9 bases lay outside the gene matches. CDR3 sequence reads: CASRAPPSGRNEQFF. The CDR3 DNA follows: TGTGCCAGCAGGGCGCCGCCTAGCGGGAGAAATGAGCAGTTCTTC.

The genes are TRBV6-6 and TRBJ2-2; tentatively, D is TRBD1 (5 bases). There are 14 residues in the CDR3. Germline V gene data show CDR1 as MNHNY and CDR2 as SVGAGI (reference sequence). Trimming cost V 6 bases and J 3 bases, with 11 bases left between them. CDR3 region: CASSRVRDTGELFF. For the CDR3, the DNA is TGTGCCAGCAGCAGGGTTAGGGACACCGGGGAGCTGTTTTTT.

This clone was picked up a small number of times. The CDR3 sequence is CASSLPGQEVSTEAFF. CDR3 nucleotides: TGTGCCAGCAGCTTACCCGGACAGGAGGTATCTACTGAAGCTTTCTTT. The genes are TRBV7-8 and TRBJ1-1; 7 nucleotides agree with TRBD1. The CDR3 is 16 amino acids. After removal of 2 bases from V and 5 bases from J, the junction contained 11 bases not matched to a gene. Germline assignment: CDR1 SGHVS and CDR2 FQNEAQ.

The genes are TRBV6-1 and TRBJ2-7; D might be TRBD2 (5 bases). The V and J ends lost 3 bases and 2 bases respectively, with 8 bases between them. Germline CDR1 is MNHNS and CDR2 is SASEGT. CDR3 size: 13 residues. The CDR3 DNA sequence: TGTGCCAGCAGTGATCCCGGGACCTACGAGCAGTACTTC. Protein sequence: CASSDPGTYEQYF.

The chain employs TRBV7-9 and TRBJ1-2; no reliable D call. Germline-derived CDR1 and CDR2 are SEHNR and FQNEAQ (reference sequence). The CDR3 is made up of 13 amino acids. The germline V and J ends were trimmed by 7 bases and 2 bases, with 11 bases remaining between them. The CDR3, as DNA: TGTGCCAGCAACCCCGGCGGGAACTATGGCTACACCTTC. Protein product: CASNPGGNYGYTF.

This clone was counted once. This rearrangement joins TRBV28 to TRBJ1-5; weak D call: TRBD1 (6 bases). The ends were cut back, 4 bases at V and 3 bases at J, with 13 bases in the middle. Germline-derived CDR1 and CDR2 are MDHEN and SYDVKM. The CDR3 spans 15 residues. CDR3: CASSSPQGNNQPQHF. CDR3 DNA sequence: TGTGCCAGCAGTTCCCCACAGGGAAACAATCAGCCCCAGCATTTT.

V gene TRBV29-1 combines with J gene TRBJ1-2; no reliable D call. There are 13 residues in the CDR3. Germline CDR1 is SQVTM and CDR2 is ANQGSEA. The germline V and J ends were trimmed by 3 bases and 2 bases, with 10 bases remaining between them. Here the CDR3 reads CSVDLGNNYGYTF. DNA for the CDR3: TGCAGCGTTGACCTAGGCAACAACTATGGCTACACCTTC.

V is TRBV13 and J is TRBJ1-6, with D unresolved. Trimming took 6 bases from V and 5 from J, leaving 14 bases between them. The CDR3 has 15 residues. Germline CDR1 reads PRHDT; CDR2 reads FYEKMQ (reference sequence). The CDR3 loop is CASSSGVTDNSPLHF. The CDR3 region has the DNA TGTGCCAGCAGTTCGGGAGTTACGGATAATTCACCCCTCCACTTT. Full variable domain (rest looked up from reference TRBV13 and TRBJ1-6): AAGVIQSPRHLIKEKRETATLKCYPIPRHDTVYWYQQGPGQDPQFLISFYEKMQSDKGSIPDRFSAQQFSDYHSELNMSSLELGDSALYFCASSSGVTDNSPLHFGNGTRLTVT.

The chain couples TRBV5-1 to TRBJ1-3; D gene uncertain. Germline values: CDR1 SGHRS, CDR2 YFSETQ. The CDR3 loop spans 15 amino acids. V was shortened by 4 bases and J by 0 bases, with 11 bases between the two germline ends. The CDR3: CASSLDQSSGNTIYF. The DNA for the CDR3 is TGCGCCAGCAGCCTAGATCAGAGCTCTGGAAACACCATATATTTT.

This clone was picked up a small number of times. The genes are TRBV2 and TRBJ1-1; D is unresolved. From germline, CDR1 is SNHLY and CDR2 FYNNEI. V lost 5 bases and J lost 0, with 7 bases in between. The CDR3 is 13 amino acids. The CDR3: CASSRDMNTEAFF. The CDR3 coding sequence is TGTGCCAGCAGTCGAGACATGAACACTGAAGCTTTCTTT.

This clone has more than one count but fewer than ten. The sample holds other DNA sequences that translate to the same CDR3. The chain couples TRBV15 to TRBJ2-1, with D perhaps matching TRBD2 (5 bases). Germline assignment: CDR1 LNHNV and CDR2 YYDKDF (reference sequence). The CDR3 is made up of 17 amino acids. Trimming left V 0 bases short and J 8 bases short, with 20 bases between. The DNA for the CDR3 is TGTGCCACCAGCAGAGATACAGCGGCCGTCCCCGCCGATGAGCAGTTCTTC. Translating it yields CATSRDTAAVPADEQFF.

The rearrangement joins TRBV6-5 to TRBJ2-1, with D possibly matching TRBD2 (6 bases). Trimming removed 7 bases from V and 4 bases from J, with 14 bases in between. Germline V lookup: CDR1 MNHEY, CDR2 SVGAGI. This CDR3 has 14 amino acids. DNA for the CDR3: TGTGCCAGCACTCCCGGGACTGGATACAATGAGCAGTTCTTC. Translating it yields CASTPGTGYNEQFF.

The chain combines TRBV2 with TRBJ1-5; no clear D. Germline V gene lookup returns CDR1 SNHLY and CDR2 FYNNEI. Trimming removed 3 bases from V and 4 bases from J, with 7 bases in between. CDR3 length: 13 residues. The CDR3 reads CASSDGRNQPQHF. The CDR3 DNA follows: TGTGCCAGCAGTGACGGGAGGAATCAGCCCCAGCATTTT.

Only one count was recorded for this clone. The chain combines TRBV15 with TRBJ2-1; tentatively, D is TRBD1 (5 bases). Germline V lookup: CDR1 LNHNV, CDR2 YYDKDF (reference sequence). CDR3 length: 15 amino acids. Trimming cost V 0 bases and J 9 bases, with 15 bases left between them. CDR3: CATSRDLTGRSEQFF. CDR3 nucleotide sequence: TGTGCCACCAGCAGAGATCTAACAGGCCGCTCTGAGCAGTTCTTC.

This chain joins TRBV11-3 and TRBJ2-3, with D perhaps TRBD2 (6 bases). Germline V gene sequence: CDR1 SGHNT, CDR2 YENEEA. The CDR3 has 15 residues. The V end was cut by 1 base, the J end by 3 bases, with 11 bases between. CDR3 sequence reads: CASSLGREQTDTQYF. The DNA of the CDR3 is TGTGCCAGCAGCTTAGGCCGGGAGCAAACAGATACGCAGTATTTT.

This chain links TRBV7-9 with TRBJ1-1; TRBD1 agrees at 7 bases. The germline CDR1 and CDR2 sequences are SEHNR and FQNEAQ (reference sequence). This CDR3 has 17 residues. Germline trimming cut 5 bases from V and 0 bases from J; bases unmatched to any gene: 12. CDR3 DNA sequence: TGTGCCAGCAGCCCGGGGTCCGGGACAGACTTGAACACTGAAGCTTTCTTT. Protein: CASSPGSGTDLNTEAFF. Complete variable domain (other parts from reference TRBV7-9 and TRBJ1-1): DTGVSQNPRHKITKRGQNVTFRCDPISEHNRLYWYRQTLGQGPEFLTYFQNEAQLEKSRLLSDRFSAERPKGSFSTLEIQRTEQGDSAMYLCASSPGSGTDLNTEAFFGQGTRLTVV.

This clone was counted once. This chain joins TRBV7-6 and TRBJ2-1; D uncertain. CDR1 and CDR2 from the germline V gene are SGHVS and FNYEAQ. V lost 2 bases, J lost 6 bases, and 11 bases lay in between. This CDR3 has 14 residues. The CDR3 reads CASSLTASVNEQFF. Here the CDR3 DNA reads TGTGCCAGCAGCTTAACAGCATCGGTCAATGAGCAGTTCTTC.

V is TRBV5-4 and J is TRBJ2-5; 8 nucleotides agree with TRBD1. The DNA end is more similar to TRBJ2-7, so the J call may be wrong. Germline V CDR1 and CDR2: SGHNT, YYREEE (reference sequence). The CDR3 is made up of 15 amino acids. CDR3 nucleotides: TGTGCCAGCAGCTTGGCCGGACAGGGACCGTACGAGCAGTACTTC. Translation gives CASSLAGQGPYEQYF.

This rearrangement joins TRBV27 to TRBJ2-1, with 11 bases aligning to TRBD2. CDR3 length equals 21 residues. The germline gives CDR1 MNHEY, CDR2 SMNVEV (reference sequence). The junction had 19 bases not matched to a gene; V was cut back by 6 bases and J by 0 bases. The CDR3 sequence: CASSLAGTFSGRVPSYNEQFF. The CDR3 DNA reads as TGTGCCAGCAGCCTTGCTGGGACGTTTAGCGGGAGGGTTCCCTCCTACAATGAGCAGTTCTTC.

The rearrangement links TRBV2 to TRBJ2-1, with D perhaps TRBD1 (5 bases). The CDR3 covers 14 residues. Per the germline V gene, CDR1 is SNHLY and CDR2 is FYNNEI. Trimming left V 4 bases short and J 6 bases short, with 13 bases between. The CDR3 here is CASSAQGVGNEQFF. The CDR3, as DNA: TGTGCCAGCAGTGCGCAGGGCGTGGGCAATGAGCAGTTCTTC.

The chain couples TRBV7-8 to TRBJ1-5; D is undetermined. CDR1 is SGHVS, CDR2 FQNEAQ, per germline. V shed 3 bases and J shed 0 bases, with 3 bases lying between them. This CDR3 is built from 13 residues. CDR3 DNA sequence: TGTGCCAGCAGCTTGAGTAGCAATCAGCCCCAGCATTTT. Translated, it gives CASSLSSNQPQHF.

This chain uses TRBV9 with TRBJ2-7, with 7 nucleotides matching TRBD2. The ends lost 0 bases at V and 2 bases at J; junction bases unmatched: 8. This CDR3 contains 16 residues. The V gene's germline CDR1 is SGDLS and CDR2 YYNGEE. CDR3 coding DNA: TGTGCCAGCAGCGTAGCTGGGGCGGGAGCCCCCTACGAGCAGTACTTC. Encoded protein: CASSVAGAGAPYEQYF.

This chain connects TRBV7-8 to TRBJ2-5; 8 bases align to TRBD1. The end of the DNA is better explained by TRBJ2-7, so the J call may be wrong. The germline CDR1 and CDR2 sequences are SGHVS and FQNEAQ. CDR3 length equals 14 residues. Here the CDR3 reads CASSQQGGSYEQYF. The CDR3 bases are TGTGCCAGCAGCCAACAGGGGGGTAGCTACGAGCAGTACTTC.